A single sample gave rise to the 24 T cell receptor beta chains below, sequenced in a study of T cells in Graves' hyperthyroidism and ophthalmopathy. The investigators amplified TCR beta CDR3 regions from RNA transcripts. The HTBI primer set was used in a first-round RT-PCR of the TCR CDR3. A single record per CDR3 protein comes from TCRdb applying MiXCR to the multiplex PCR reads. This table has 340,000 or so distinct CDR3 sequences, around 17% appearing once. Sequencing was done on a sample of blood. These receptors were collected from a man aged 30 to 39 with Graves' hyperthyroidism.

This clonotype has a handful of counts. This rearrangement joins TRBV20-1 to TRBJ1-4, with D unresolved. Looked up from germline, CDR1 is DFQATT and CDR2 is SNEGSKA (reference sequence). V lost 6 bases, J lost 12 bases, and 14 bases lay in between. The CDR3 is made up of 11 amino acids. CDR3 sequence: CSASVPTELFF. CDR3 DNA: TGCAGTGCAAGCGTACCGACGGAACTGTTTTTT.

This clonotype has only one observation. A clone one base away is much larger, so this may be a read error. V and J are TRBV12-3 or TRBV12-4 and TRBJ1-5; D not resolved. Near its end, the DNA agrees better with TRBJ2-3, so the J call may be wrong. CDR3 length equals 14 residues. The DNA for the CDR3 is TGTGCCAGCAGTTTGGTGGAAGAGCTAGGGCCCCAGTATTTT. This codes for CASSLVEELGPQYF.

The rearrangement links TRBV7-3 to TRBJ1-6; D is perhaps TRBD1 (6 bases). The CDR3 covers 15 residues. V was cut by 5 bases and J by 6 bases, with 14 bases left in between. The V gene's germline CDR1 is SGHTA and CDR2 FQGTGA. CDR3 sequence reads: CASSETRDINSPLHF. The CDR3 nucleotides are TGTGCCAGCAGCGAGACACGGGACATTAATTCACCCCTCCACTTT.

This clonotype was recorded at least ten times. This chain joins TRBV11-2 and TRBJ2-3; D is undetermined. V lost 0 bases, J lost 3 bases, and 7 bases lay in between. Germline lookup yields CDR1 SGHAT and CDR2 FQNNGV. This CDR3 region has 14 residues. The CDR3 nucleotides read TGTGCCAGCAGCTTAGAAATGAGGACAGATACGCAGTATTTT. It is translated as CASSLEMRTDTQYF.

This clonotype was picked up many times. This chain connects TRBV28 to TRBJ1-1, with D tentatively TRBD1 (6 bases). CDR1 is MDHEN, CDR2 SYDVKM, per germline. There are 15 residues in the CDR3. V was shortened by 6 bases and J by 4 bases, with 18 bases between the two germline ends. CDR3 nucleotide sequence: TGTGCCAGCAGAAATGGGGGCGGGTCCTCCACTGAAGCTTTCTTT. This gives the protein CASRNGGGSSTEAFF. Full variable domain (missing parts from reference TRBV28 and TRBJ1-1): DVKVTQSSRYLVKRTGEKVFLECVQDMDHENMFWYRQDPGLGLRLIYFSYDVKMKEKGDIPEGYSVSREKKERFSLILESASTNQTSMYLCASRNGGGSSTEAFFGQGTRLTVV.

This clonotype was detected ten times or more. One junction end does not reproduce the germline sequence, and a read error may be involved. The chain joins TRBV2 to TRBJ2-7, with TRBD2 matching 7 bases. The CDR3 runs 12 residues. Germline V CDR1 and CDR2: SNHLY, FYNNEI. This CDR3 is CVSSGDSREQYF. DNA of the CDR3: TGTGTCAGCAGCGGGGACTCGCGGGAGCAGTACTTC.

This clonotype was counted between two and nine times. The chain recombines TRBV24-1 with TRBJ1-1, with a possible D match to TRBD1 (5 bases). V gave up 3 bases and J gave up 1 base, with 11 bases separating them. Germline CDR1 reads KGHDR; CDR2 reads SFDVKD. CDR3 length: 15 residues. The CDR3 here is CATSDTGTANTEAFF. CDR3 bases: TGTGCCACCAGTGATACCGGGACGGCGAACACTGAAGCTTTCTTT.

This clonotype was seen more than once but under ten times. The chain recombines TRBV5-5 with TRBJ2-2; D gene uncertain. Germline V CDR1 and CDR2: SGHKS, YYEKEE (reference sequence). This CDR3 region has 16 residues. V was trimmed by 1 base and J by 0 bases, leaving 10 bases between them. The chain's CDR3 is CASSLYLGTNTGELFF. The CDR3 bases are TGTGCCAGCAGCTTGTATCTGGGGACGAACACCGGGGAGCTGTTTTTT.

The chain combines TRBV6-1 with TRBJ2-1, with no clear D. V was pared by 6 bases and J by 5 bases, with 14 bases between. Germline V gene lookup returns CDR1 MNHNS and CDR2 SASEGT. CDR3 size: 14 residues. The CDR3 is CASSRFTRDNEQFF. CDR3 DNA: TGTGCCAGCAGCCGATTCACCCGGGACAATGAGCAGTTCTTC.

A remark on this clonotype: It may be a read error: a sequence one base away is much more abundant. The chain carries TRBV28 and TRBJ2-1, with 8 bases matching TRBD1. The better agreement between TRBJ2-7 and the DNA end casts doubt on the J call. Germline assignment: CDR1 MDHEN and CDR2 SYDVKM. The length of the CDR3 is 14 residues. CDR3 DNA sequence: TGTGCCAGCAGGCTCCAGGGGGCCTACAATGAGCAGTACTTC. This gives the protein CASRLQGAYNEQYF.

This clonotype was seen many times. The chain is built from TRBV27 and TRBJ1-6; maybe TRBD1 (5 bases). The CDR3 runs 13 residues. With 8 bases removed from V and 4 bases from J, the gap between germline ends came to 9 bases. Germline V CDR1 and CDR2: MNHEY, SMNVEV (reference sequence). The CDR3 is CASWGGYNSPLHF. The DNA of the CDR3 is TGTGCCAGCTGGGGGGGATATAATTCACCCCTCCACTTT.

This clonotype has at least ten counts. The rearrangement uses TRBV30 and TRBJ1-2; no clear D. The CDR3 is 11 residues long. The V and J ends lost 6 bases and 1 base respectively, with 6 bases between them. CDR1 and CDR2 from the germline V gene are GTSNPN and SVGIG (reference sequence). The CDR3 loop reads CACQLNYGYTF. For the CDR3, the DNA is TGTGCCTGTCAACTTAACTATGGCTACACCTTC. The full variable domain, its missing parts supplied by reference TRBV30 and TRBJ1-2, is SQTIHQWPATLVQPVGSPLSLECTVEGTSNPNLYWYRQAAGRGLQLLFYSVGIGQISSEVPQNLSASRPQDRQFILSSKKLLLSDSGFYLCACQLNYGYTFGSGTRLTVV.

The DNA of the CDR3 is TGTGCCTGGAGCCCGGGGACTAGCGGGACCACAGATACGCAGTATTTT. The encoded protein is CAWSPGTSGTTDTQYF. V usage is TRBV30 and J usage is TRBJ2-3; 13 nucleotides match TRBD2. V dropped 3 bases and J dropped 2; count of bases not matched to a gene: 5. The CDR3 spans 16 residues. The germline V gene has CDR1 GTSNPN and CDR2 SVGIG (reference sequence).

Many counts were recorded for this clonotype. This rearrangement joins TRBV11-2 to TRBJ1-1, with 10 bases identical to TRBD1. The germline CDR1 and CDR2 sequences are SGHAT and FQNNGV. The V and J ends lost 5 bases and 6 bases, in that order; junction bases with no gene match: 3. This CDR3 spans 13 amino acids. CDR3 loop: CASSRTGGAEAFF. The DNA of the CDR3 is TGTGCCAGCAGCCGGACAGGGGGAGCTGAAGCTTTCTTT.

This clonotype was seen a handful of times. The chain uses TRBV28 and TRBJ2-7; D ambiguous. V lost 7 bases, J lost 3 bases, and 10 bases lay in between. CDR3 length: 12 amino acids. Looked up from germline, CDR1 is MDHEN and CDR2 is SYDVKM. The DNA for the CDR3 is TGTGCCAGCACAGACTCATACTACGAGCAGTACTTC. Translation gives CASTDSYYEQYF. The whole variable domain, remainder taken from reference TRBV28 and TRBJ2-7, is DVKVTQSSRYLVKRTGEKVFLECVQDMDHENMFWYRQDPGLGLRLIYFSYDVKMKEKGDIPEGYSVSREKKERFSLILESASTNQTSMYLCASTDSYYEQYFGPGTRLTVT.

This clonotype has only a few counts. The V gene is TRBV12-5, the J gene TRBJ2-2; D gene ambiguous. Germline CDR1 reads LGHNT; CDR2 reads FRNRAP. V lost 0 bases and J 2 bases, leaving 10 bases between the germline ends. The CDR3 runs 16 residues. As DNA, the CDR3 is TGTGCTAGTGGTTTGGTACTGACACTTAACACCGGGGAGCTGTTTTTT. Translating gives CASGLVLTLNTGELFF.

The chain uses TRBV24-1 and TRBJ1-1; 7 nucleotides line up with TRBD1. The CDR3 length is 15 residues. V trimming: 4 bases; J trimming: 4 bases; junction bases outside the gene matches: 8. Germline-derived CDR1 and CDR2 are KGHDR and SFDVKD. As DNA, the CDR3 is TGTGCCACCAGTGACACAGGGGCGGGGGGCACTGAAGCTTTCTTT. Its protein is CATSDTGAGGTEAFF.

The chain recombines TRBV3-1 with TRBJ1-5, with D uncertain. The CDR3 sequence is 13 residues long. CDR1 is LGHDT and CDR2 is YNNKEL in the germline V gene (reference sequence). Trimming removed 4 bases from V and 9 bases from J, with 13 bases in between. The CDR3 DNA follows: TGTGCCAGCAGCCGGAACATCCTTTCGCCCCAGCATTTT. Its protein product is CASSRNILSPQHF. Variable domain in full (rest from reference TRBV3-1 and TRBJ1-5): DTAVSQTPKYLVTQMGNDKSIKCEQNLGHDTMYWYKQDSKKFLKIMFSYNNKELIINETVPNRFSPKSPDKAHLNLHINSLELGDSAVYFCASSRNILSPQHFGDGTRLSIL.

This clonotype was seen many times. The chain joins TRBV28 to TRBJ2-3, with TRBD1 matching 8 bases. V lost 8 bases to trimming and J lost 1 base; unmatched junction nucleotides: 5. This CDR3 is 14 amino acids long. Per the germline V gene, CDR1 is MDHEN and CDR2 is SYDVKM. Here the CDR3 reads CASSPGQGTDTQYF. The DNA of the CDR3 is TGTGCCAGCTCACCGGGACAGGGCACAGATACGCAGTATTTT. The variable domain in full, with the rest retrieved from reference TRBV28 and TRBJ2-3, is DVKVTQSSRYLVKRTGEKVFLECVQDMDHENMFWYRQDPGLGLRLIYFSYDVKMKEKGDIPEGYSVSREKKERFSLILESASTNQTSMYLCASSPGQGTDTQYFGPGTRLTVL.

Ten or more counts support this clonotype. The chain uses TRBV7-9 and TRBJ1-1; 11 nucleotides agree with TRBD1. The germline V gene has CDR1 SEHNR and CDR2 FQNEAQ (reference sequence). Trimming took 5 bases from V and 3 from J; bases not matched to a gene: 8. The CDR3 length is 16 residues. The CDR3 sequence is CASSHRTGGVDTEAFF. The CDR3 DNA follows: TGTGCCAGCAGCCACCGGACAGGGGGCGTCGACACTGAAGCTTTCTTT.

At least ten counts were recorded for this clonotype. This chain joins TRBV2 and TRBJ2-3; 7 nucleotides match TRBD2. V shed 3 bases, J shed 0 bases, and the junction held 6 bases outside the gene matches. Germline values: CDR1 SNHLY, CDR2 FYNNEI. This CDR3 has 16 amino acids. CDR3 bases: TGTGCCAGCAGTGACGTCCTAGCGGAGAGCACAGATACGCAGTATTTT. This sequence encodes CASSDVLAESTDTQYF.

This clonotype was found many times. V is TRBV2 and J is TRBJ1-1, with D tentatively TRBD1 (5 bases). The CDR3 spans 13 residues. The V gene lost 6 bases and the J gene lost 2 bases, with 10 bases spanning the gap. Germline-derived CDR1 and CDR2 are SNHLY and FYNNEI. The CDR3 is CASSRQTNTEAFF. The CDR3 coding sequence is TGTGCCAGCAGCAGACAGACTAACACTGAAGCTTTCTTT.

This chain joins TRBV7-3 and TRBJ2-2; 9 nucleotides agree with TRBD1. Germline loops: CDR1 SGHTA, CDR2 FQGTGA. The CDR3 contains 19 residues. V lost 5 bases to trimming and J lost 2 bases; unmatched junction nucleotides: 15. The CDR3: CASSVSGTGQKGNTGELFF. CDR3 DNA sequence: TGTGCCAGCAGCGTCTCCGGGACAGGGCAGAAGGGTAACACCGGGGAGCTGTTTTTT.

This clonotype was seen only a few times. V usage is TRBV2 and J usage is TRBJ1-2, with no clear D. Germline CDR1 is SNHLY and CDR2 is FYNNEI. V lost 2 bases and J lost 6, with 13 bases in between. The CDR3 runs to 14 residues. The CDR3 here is CASSESRAGDGYTF. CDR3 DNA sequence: TGTGCCAGCAGTGAATCCCGGGCCGGGGATGGCTACACCTTC.